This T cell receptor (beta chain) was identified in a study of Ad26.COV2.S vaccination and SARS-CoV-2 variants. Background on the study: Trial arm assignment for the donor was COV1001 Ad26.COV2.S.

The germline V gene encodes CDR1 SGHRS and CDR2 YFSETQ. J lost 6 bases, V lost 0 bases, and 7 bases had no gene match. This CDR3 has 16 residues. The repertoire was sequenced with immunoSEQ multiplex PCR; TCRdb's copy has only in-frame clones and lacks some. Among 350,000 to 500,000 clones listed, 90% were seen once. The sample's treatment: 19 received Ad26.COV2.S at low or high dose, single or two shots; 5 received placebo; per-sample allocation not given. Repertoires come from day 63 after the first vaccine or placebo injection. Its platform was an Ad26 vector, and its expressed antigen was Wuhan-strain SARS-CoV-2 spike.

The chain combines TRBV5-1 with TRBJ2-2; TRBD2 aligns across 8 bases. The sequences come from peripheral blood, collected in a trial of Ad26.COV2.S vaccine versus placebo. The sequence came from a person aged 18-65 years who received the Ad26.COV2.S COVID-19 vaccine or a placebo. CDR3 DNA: TGCGCCAGCAGCTTGGTGGGTAGCGGGAAGGCCGGGGAGCTGTTTTTT. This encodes CASSLVGSGKAGELFF.